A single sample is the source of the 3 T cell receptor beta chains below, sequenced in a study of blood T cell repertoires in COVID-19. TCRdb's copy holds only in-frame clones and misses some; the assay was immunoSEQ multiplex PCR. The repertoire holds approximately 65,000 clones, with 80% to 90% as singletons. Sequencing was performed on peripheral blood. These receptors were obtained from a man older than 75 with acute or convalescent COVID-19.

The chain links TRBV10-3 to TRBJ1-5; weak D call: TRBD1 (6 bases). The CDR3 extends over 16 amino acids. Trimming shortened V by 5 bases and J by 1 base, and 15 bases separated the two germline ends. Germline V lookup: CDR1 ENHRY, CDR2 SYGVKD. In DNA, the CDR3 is TGTGCCATCAGTCCCTCCGGAGGACAGAGCAATCAGCCCCAGCATTTT. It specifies CAISPSGGQSNQPQHF.

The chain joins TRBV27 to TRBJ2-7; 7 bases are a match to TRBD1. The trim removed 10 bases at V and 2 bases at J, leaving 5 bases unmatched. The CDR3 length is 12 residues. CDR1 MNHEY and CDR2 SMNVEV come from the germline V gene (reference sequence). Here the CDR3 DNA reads TGTGCCACCCCGGGGACAGCCTACGAGCAGTACTTC. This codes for CATPGTAYEQYF.

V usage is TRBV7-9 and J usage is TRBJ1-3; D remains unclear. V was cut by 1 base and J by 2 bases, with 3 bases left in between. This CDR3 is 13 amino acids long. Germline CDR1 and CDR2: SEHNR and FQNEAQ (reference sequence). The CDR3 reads CASSLDTGNTIYF. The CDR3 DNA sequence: TGTGCCAGCAGCTTAGATACTGGAAACACCATATATTTT.